Listed here are 13 T cell receptor beta chains from one sample, sequenced in a study of blood T cell repertoires in COVID-19. TCRdb keeps only in-frame clones here, not all; method: immunoSEQ multiplex PCR. Of 200,000 to 250,000 clones in the sample, 85% are singletons; the top ten hold around 0.97%. The sequenced sample was peripheral blood. The receptors come from a man between 35 and 55 years old with acute or convalescent COVID-19.

Details on this clone: A junction boundary mismatches the germline segment, possibly from a read error. The chain uses TRBV3-1 (or the pseudogene TRBV3-2) and TRBJ2-1, with TRBD1 as a possible D gene (5 bases). This CDR3 spans 13 amino acids. Looked up from germline, CDR1 is LGHDT and CDR2 is YNNKEL (reference sequence). The CDR3 coding sequence is TGTGCCAGCAGCCTGTCCCTAGGGCCCAGGGAACTCTTC. Residues: CASSLSLGPRELF.

This chain links TRBV18 with TRBJ1-5; maybe TRBD1 (6 bases). This CDR3 has 14 residues. The V and J ends lost 6 bases and 7 bases respectively, with 16 bases between them. Germline loops: CDR1 KGHSH, CDR2 LQKENI. CDR3 sequence (DNA): TGTGCCAGCTCCCAACAGGGAACGGACCAGCCCCAGCATTTT. It yields the protein CASSQQGTDQPQHF.

The chain joins TRBV5-1 to TRBJ2-3, with 8 nucleotides matching TRBD2. With 3 bases clipped from V and 4 bases from J, the junction kept 13 bases outside the gene matches. The germline CDR1 and CDR2 sequences are SGHRS and YFSETQ. The CDR3 is made up of 17 amino acids. In nucleotides, the CDR3 is TGCGCCAGCAGCTCCAGGGTTAGCGGGGCGGGGTCAGATACGCAGTATTTT. Translated: CASSSRVSGAGSDTQYF.

V is TRBV19 and J is TRBJ1-1; D might be TRBD1 (5 bases). V lost 3 bases and J lost 5, with 10 bases in between. Germline-derived CDR1 and CDR2 are LNHDA and SQIVND (reference sequence). The CDR3 loop spans 13 amino acids. The CDR3 region has the DNA TGTGCCAGTAGTATCCAGGGAAGGACTGAAGCTTTCTTT. As protein: CASSIQGRTEAFF.

This clone is a singleton in its sample. The chain couples TRBV9 to TRBJ2-5; 7 bases align to TRBD2. CDR3 size: 18 residues. Germline assignment: CDR1 SGDLS and CDR2 YYNGEE. Losses at the gene ends were 4 bases for V and 4 bases for J; bases not matched to a gene: 19. CDR3 sequence: CASSPSGGAGVRGETQYF. The CDR3 coding sequence is TGTGCCAGCAGCCCCTCGGGCGGCGCGGGGGTGCGGGGAGAGACCCAGTACTTC.

V and J are TRBV6-5 and TRBJ1-2; D not resolved. V was clipped by 6 bases and J by 0 bases, with 11 bases between them. This CDR3 region has 14 residues. CDR1 and CDR2 from the germline V gene are MNHEY and SVGAGI. In DNA, the CDR3 is TGTGCCAGCAGCGCAGGTCTTACTAACTATGGCTACACCTTC. Its protein is CASSAGLTNYGYTF.

This clone was counted only a few times. J is TRBJ1-3 and V is TRBV5-1; D might be TRBD1 (5 bases). The CDR3 totals 15 residues. V was shortened by 4 bases and J by 1 base, with 12 bases between the two germline ends. CDR1 SGHRS and CDR2 YFSETQ come from the germline V gene. The CDR3 DNA reads as TGCGCCAGCAGCCCGACAGTCCAGTCTGGAAACACCATATATTTT. Translation gives CASSPTVQSGNTIYF.

The chain links TRBV19 to TRBJ1-4, with unresolved D. Germline V CDR1 and CDR2: LNHDA, SQIVND (reference sequence). V was trimmed by 7 bases and J by 2 bases, leaving 14 bases between them. The length of the CDR3 is 15 residues. The chain's CDR3 is CASNIGVATNEKLFF. Written as DNA, the CDR3 is TGTGCCAGTAATATTGGTGTGGCCACTAATGAAAAACTGTTTTTT. The full variable domain, with the rest looked up from reference TRBV19 and TRBJ1-4, is DGGITQSPKYLFRKEGQNVTLSCEQNLNHDAMYWYRQDPGQGLRLIYYSQIVNDFQKGDIAEGYSVSREKKESFPLTVTSAQKNPTAFYLCASNIGVATNEKLFFGSGTQLSVL.

The rearrangement joins TRBV10-3 to TRBJ1-1; D perhaps matches TRBD1 (5 bases). The CDR3 is 13 amino acids. CDR1 is ENHRY and CDR2 is SYGVKD in the germline V gene. The germline V and J ends were trimmed by 10 bases and 3 bases, with 15 bases remaining between them. The CDR3 bases are TGTGCCAGCTGGGGGGGGATTGACACTGAAGCTTTCTTT. Its protein product is CASWGGIDTEAFF.

The V call is TRBV10-3, the J call TRBJ2-2; D is undetermined. The CDR3 consists of 14 residues. Germline CDR1 reads ENHRY; CDR2 reads SYGVKD. V was pared by 6 bases and J by 4 bases, with 12 bases between. CDR3 nucleotides: TGTGCCATCAGGCGACTGGAACCCACCGGGGAGCTGTTTTTT. This sequence encodes CAIRRLEPTGELFF.

J is TRBJ2-1 and V is TRBV11-2; TRBD2 agrees at 13 bases. Looked up from germline, CDR1 is SGHAT and CDR2 is FQNNGV. V trimming: 5 bases; J trimming: 8 bases; junction bases outside the gene matches: 9. The CDR3 runs to 16 residues. The CDR3 DNA sequence: TGTGCCAGCAGCCTACTAGCGGGGGGGCCGGGAGATGAGCAGTTCTTC. Amino acid sequence: CASSLLAGGPGDEQFF.

The rearrangement links TRBV5-1 to TRBJ1-2; D ambiguous. V lost 1 base and J 3 bases, leaving 10 bases between the germline ends. CDR3 length: 14 amino acids. The germline V gene encodes CDR1 SGHRS and CDR2 YFSETQ. CDR3: CASSLMGDHYGYTF. DNA of the CDR3: TGCGCCAGCAGCTTGATGGGAGATCACTATGGCTACACCTTC.

The chain uses TRBV21-1 and TRBJ1-1; the listed D gene, TRBD1, was not tested against the DNA. TRBV21-1 is a pseudogene locus. The CDR3 is made up of 12 amino acids. CDR3 loop: CASSNYREVAFF. The DNA for the CDR3 is TGTGCCAGCAGCAACTACAGGGAAGTGGCTTTCTTT.